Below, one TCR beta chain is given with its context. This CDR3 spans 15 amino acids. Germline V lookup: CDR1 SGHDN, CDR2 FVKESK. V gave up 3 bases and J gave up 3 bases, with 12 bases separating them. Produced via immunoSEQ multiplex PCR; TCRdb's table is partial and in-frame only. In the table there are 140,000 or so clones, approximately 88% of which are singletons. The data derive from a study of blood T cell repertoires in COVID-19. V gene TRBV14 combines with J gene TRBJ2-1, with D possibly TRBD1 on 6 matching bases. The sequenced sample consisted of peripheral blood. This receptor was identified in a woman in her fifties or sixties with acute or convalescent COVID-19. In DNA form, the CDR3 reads TGTGCCAGCAGCCATGCAGGGGTAATCTACAATGAGCAGTTCTTC. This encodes CASSHAGVIYNEQFF.